The next 26 T cell receptor beta chains were all read from a single sample in a study of CD8 T cells in Susac syndrome (dated by TCRdb to between 2018 and 2021). The method was the immunoSEQ multiplex PCR assay. RNA was extracted using the RNeasy kit, and about 0.45 to 1 ug of the RNA was reverse transcribed with random hexamers. TCRdb handled the public reads itself, with Q25 trimming in fastp and clone calling in MiXCR, and kept productive beta chains. One record per CDR3 amino acid sequence lists the most common genes and DNA. Here the sample has 95,000 to 150,000 distinct CDR3 sequences; about 93% occur a single time. The top ten constitute about 0.29% of the sample. The specimen sequenced was CD8+ T cells from PBMCs. The receptors originated from a human donor with Susac syndrome.

The chain recombines TRBV5-4 with TRBJ1-1; TRBD1 matches at 10 bases. This CDR3 spans 14 amino acids. V was clipped by 4 bases and J by 5 bases; unmatched bases: 5. CDR1 is SGHNT, CDR2 YYREEE, per germline (reference sequence). CDR3 sequence reads: CASSLPGQGTEAFF. CDR3 in DNA: TGTGCCAGCAGCCTACCGGGACAGGGGACTGAAGCTTTCTTT.

J is TRBJ1-2 and V is TRBV4-3, with a possible D match to TRBD1 (6 bases). Trimming took off 1 base at V and 7 bases at J, with 13 bases between the two ends. The CDR3 runs to 14 residues. Germline V gene lookup returns CDR1 LGHNA and CDR2 YSLEER. CDR3 in amino acids: CASSQGPGGSGYTF. CDR3 DNA sequence: TGCGCCAGCAGCCAAGGGCCCGGGGGCTCTGGCTACACCTTC.

The rearrangement links TRBV15 to TRBJ2-3; no firm D call. The CDR3 consists of 16 residues. Deletions cut 0 bases from V and 3 bases from J, with 13 bases between. CDR1 and CDR2 (germline): LNHNV, YYDKDF (reference sequence). CDR3 DNA sequence: TGTGCCACCAGCAGAGAGGATGTCTCATCGACAGATACGCAGTATTTT. It yields the protein CATSREDVSSTDTQYF.

The chain uses TRBV4-1 and TRBJ2-1, with 8 bases matching TRBD2. V dropped 5 bases and J dropped 3; count of bases not matched to a gene: 3. Germline CDR1 is MGHRA and CDR2 is YSYEKL. The CDR3 totals 14 residues. Here the CDR3 DNA reads TGCGCCAGCAGCTATAGCGGGGACTACAATGAGCAGTTCTTC. This gives the protein CASSYSGDYNEQFF.

The genes are TRBV10-3 and TRBJ2-5; D unclear. The ends were cut back, 0 bases at V and 1 base at J, with 9 bases in the middle. Germline CDR1 and CDR2: ENHRY and SYGVKD. The CDR3 has 15 residues. CDR3 in DNA: TGTGCCATCAGTGAGTCCGGAACAGTCCAAGAGACCCAGTACTTC. Translated: CAISESGTVQETQYF.

The J gene is TRBJ2-7, the V gene TRBV12-3 or TRBV12-4; weak D call: TRBD1 (6 bases). With 1 base removed from V and 5 bases from J, the gap between germline ends came to 15 bases. The CDR3 is 15 amino acids. The CDR3 DNA follows: TGTGCCAGCAGTTTAGGAAACAGGGTTGGGGACGAGCAGTACTTC. This gives the protein CASSLGNRVGDEQYF.

The J gene is TRBJ2-3, the V gene TRBV7-9; the D is unclear. Germline V gives CDR1 SEHNR, CDR2 FQNEAQ (reference sequence). Trimming removed 3 bases at V and 2 bases at J, with 12 bases between. The CDR3 is made up of 15 amino acids. In DNA, the CDR3 is TGTGCCAGCAGCTTTACAGAGAGCTTCACAGATACGCAGTATTTT. Translated: CASSFTESFTDTQYF.

The chain has TRBV4-1 and TRBJ2-1; TRBD1 agrees at 11 bases. V shed 3 bases, J shed 7 bases, and the junction held 2 bases outside the gene matches. This CDR3 spans 14 amino acids. Germline assignment: CDR1 MGHRA and CDR2 YSYEKL. DNA of the CDR3: TGCGCCAGCAGCCAGGACAGGGGGCTGAATGAGCAGTTCTTC. Amino acid sequence: CASSQDRGLNEQFF.

This chain links TRBV20-1 with TRBJ2-3; D unclear. Trimming removed 3 bases at V and 5 bases at J, with 9 bases between. CDR1 and CDR2 (germline): DFQATT, SNEGSKA (reference sequence). The CDR3 is made up of 12 amino acids. CDR3 amino acids: CSASELGDTQYF. In DNA, the CDR3 is TGCAGTGCTAGCGAGTTGGGAGATACGCAGTATTTT.

This chain uses TRBV27 with TRBJ1-1; tentative D call: TRBD1 (5 bases). This CDR3 is built from 15 residues. V was clipped by 2 bases and J by 4 bases, with 14 bases between them. Germline V gene sequence: CDR1 MNHEY, CDR2 SMNVEV (reference sequence). CDR3 in DNA: TGTGCCAGCAGTTTAGGGCGGGGGTTGGGCACTGAAGCTTTCTTT. Its protein is CASSLGRGLGTEAFF.

The rearrangement links TRBV7-8 to TRBJ2-7; 10 bases align to TRBD1. After removal of 5 bases from V and 0 bases from J, the junction contained 10 bases not matched to a gene. This CDR3 spans 17 amino acids. Germline values: CDR1 SGHVS, CDR2 FQNEAQ. The CDR3 is CASSAGTGALSSYEQYF. The CDR3 DNA is TGTGCCAGCAGCGCCGGGACAGGGGCCCTGAGCTCCTACGAGCAGTACTTC. Variable domain in full (rest from reference TRBV7-8 and TRBJ2-7): GAGVSQSPRYKVAKRGQDVALRCDPISGHVSLFWYQQALGQGPEFLTYFQNEAQLDKSGLPSDRFFAERPEGSVSTLKIQRTQQEDSAVYLCASSAGTGALSSYEQYFGPGTRLTVT.

This clonotype came up once. V and J are TRBV6-2 or TRBV6-3 and TRBJ2-5; 7 bases align to TRBD2. V gave up 6 bases and J gave up 5 bases; unmatched junction bases: 9. Per the germline V gene, CDR1 is MNHEY and CDR2 is SVGEGT. This CDR3 spans 14 amino acids. In DNA form, the CDR3 reads TGTGCCAGCAGCGCCTCGGGGGGAGGTGAGACCCAGTACTTC. Protein sequence: CASSASGGGETQYF.

The chain recombines TRBV6-7 with TRBJ2-6; D not resolved. TRBV6-7 qualifies as an ORF whose function is uncertain. The CDR3 extends over 17 amino acids. Trimming removed 2 bases at V and 0 bases at J, with 11 bases between. Here the CDR3 reads CASSYPRRTSGANVLTF. The CDR3 DNA is TGTGCCAGCAGTTACCCTAGACGGACCTCTGGGGCCAACGTCCTGACTTTC.

The V call is TRBV12-3 or TRBV12-4, the J call TRBJ2-3; 7 bases agree with TRBD2. This CDR3 is 17 amino acids long. The J segment lost 5 bases and the V segment lost 1 base, leaving 12 bases of the junction unmatched. CDR3 loop: CASSLVPLSSGGDTQYF. The CDR3 DNA sequence: TGTGCCAGCAGTTTAGTCCCGTTGTCTTCGGGGGGAGATACGCAGTATTTT.

V usage is TRBV20-1 and J usage is TRBJ2-1, with D tentatively TRBD2 (7 bases). V shed 3 bases and J shed 5 bases, with 23 bases lying between them. The CDR3 extends over 17 amino acids. From germline, CDR1 is DFQATT and CDR2 SNEGSKA (reference sequence). The CDR3 is CSARVGKGGALHNEQFF. DNA for the CDR3: TGCAGTGCTAGGGTAGGAAAAGGGGGGGCCCTCCACAATGAGCAGTTCTTC.

V is TRBV12-3 or TRBV12-4 and J is TRBJ1-1; TRBD1 agrees at 7 bases. The CDR3 totals 12 residues. The V and J ends lost 9 bases and 5 bases, in that order; junction bases with no gene match: 6. The CDR3, as DNA: TGTGCCAGTATGACAGGGAGTACTGAAGCTTTCTTT. Translated, it gives CASMTGSTEAFF.

The chain is built from TRBV4-1 and TRBJ2-3, with a possible D match to TRBD2 (6 bases). CDR3 length equals 15 residues. V shed 1 base and J shed 5 bases, with 13 bases lying between them. Germline CDR1 and CDR2: MGHRA and YSYEKL. CDR3: CASSQVASEGDTQYF. The CDR3 DNA reads TGCGCCAGCAGCCAAGTCGCCTCGGAGGGAGATACGCAGTATTTT.

V gene TRBV12-3 or TRBV12-4 combines with J gene TRBJ2-1; D is undetermined. Deletions cut 5 bases from V and 3 bases from J, with 8 bases between. The CDR3 is 13 amino acids. CDR3 residues: CASSVRNYNEQFF. CDR3 DNA sequence: TGTGCCAGCAGTGTAAGGAACTACAATGAGCAGTTCTTC.

The chain is built from TRBV29-1 and TRBJ1-2, with D tentatively TRBD1 (6 bases). CDR1 is SQVTM, CDR2 ANQGSEA, per germline. The CDR3 sequence is 12 residues long. CDR3 in DNA: TGCAGTGCGGGGGCCGGCGGCTATGGCTACACCTTC. The encoded protein is CSAGAGGYGYTF.

V is TRBV20-1 and J is TRBJ2-2; 11 bases match TRBD1. Germline V gene data show CDR1 as DFQATT and CDR2 as SNEGSKA (reference sequence). V shed 6 bases, J shed 3 bases, and the junction held 6 bases outside the gene matches. This CDR3 region has 15 residues. This chain's CDR3 is CSAPDRGPDTGELFF. CDR3 nucleotides: TGCAGTGCCCCGGACAGGGGGCCGGACACCGGGGAGCTGTTTTTT.

The rearrangement uses TRBV7-9 and TRBJ2-1; weak D call: TRBD1 (5 bases). V lost 6 bases and J lost 7, with 10 bases in between. CDR3 size: 12 residues. Germline loops: CDR1 SEHNR, CDR2 FQNEAQ (reference sequence). Here the CDR3 DNA reads TGTGCCAGCAGGGATGCAGGGAATGAGCAGTTCTTC. It yields the protein CASRDAGNEQFF.

The V gene is TRBV3-1, the J gene TRBJ1-2, with D perhaps matching TRBD1 (6 bases). Deletions cut 0 bases from V and 8 bases from J, with 10 bases between. The CDR3 covers 13 residues. Germline V gene data show CDR1 as LGHDT and CDR2 as YNNKEL (reference sequence). The CDR3 region is CASSQETGLGYTF. CDR3 DNA: TGTGCCAGCAGCCAAGAGACAGGCTTAGGCTACACCTTC.

The chain employs TRBV5-8 and TRBJ2-7; the D is unclear. Trimming removed 4 bases from V and 9 bases from J, with 11 bases in between. The germline gives CDR1 SGHTS, CDR2 YDEGEE. The CDR3 contains 11 residues. This CDR3 is CASSPLPRQYF. The CDR3 region has the DNA TGTGCCAGCAGCCCTCTCCCTCGGCAGTACTTC.

This sequence joins TRBV6-2 or TRBV6-3 and TRBJ2-3, with a weak D call TRBD2 (5 bases). There are 11 residues in the CDR3. With 7 bases removed from V and 6 bases from J, the gap between germline ends came to 8 bases. CDR1 and CDR2 (germline): MNHEY, SVGEGT. The CDR3 sequence is CASTRGDTQYF. The DNA for the CDR3 is TGTGCCAGCACCCGAGGGGATACGCAGTATTTT.

This rearrangement joins TRBV12-3 or TRBV12-4 to TRBJ2-3; D not certain. Trimming pared 5 bases from V and 11 bases from J, leaving 11 bases between. CDR3 length: 11 residues. As DNA, the CDR3 is TGTGCCAGCAGTCCCGGAAGCATGCAGTATTTT. Translated, it gives CASSPGSMQYF.

This clonotype is a singleton in its sample. The chain has TRBV6-6 and TRBJ1-1; maybe TRBD1 (5 bases). Trimming took off 2 bases at V and 6 bases at J, with 13 bases between the two ends. CDR1 and CDR2 (germline): MNHNY, SVGAGI (reference sequence). The CDR3 sequence is 14 residues long. The CDR3 sequence: CASSYRGTGAEAFF. CDR3 in DNA: TGTGCCAGCAGTTACAGGGGAACGGGGGCTGAAGCTTTCTTT.